This is a list of T cell receptor beta chains from one sample in a study of T cell changes during pregnancy in multiple sclerosis. The data were produced by immunoSEQ multiplex PCR, yet TCRdb's version contains in-frame clones alone and is incomplete. The table shows roughly 53,000 clones, with 90% occurring only once. The input for sequencing was CD8+ T cells from peripheral blood mononuclear cells, taken before pregnancy. The receptors stem from a female donor with multiple sclerosis, enrolled in a pregnancy study. CDR3s include the opening cysteine and the closing phenylalanine or tryptophan.

v_gene: TRBV18; j_gene: TRBJ2-3; len: 17; CDR3aa: CASSPETSGVSTDTQYF
v_gene: TRBV29-1; j_gene: TRBJ1-2; len: 12; CDR3aa: CSVPGGYYGYTF
v_gene: TRBV19; j_gene: TRBJ2-7; len: 14; CDR3aa: CASSPTGVGYEQYF
v_gene: TRBV2; j_gene: TRBJ1-2; len: 12; CDR3aa: CASQGADYGYTF
v_gene: TRBV9; j_gene: TRBJ1-2; len: 14; CDR3aa: CASSAPTGGHGYTF
v_gene: TRBV7-7; j_gene: TRBJ2-1; len: 17; CDR3aa: CASSPVVAGGSYNEQFF
v_gene: TRBV9; j_gene: TRBJ2-1; len: 21; CDR3aa: CASSAPFSPSYSGGRHNEQFF
v_gene: TRBV2; j_gene: TRBJ2-1; len: 16; CDR3aa: CASSPLEAGGDNEQFF
v_gene: TRBV5-1; j_gene: TRBJ2-3; len: 16; CDR3aa: CASSRAGQAFTDTQYF
v_gene: TRBV29-1; j_gene: TRBJ1-2; len: 16; CDR3aa: CSVEDGGRAYNYGYTF
v_gene: TRBV6-6; j_gene: TRBJ1-4; len: 16; CDR3aa: CASSARLGGIGEKLFF
v_gene: TRBV23-1; j_gene: TRBJ2-7; len: 12; CDR3aa: CAKRGGSYEQYF
v_gene: TRBV9; j_gene: TRBJ1-1; len: 15; CDR3aa: CASSPLAGMNTEAFF
v_gene: TRBV2; j_gene: TRBJ2-6; len: 16; CDR3aa: CASLQGTSSGANVLTF
v_gene: TRBV6-4; j_gene: TRBJ1-3; len: 16; CDR3aa: CASSPRDRISGNTIYF
v_gene: TRBV9; j_gene: TRBJ1-1; len: 12; CDR3aa: CASSVGHTEAFF
v_gene: TRBV20-1; j_gene: TRBJ1-1; len: 11; CDR3aa: CSARDTGLAFF
v_gene: TRBV7-9; j_gene: TRBJ2-7; len: 17; CDR3aa: CASSLVSGTGDFYEQYF
v_gene: TRBV11-2; j_gene: TRBJ2-1; len: 14; CDR3aa: CASSSPGTYNEQFF
v_gene: TRBV9; j_gene: TRBJ1-3; len: 15; CDR3aa: CASSPWGEWGNTIYF
v_gene: TRBV5-6; j_gene: NA; len: 15; CDR3aa: CASSTIKATSYEQYF
v_gene: TRBV4-3; j_gene: TRBJ2-3; len: 20; CDR3aa: CASSLRAGPKTATFTDTQYF
v_gene: TRBV19; j_gene: TRBJ1-5; len: 15; CDR3aa: CASSIGGRRGQPQHF
v_gene: TRBV4-3; j_gene: TRBJ2-2; len: 16; CDR3aa: CASSQDVLGLSGELFF
v_gene: TRBV9; j_gene: TRBJ2-2; len: 15; CDR3aa: CASSPGGANTGELFF
v_gene: TRBV11-2; j_gene: TRBJ2-7; len: 16; CDR3aa: CASSLGPGTHPYEQYF
v_gene: TRBV10-3; j_gene: TRBJ1-6; len: 15; CDR3aa: CAISESTGWDSPLHF
v_gene: TRBV9; j_gene: TRBJ1-2; len: 16; CDR3aa: CASSVGSRPPPNGYTF
v_gene: TRBV7-6; j_gene: TRBJ2-2; len: 15; CDR3aa: CASSWGGLNTGELFF
v_gene: TRBV5-5; j_gene: TRBJ2-7; len: 14; CDR3aa: CASSGTGQGYEQYF
v_gene: TRBV4-3; j_gene: TRBJ2-7; len: 13; CDR3aa: CASSQGFYYEQYF
v_gene: TRBV7-3; j_gene: TRBJ2-1; len: 13; CDR3aa: CASSLSGENEQFF
v_gene: TRBV7-3; j_gene: TRBJ2-1; len: 17; CDR3aa: CASSLGSGGTLYNEQFF
v_gene: TRBV7-8; j_gene: TRBJ2-2; len: 14; CDR3aa: CASSPRGAAGELFF
v_gene: TRBV6-5; j_gene: TRBJ1-1; len: 15; CDR3aa: CASSYKAGVESEAFF
v_gene: TRBV19; j_gene: TRBJ2-7; len: 15; CDR3aa: CASSLTTGSRYEQYF
v_gene: TRBV4-2; j_gene: TRBJ2-3; len: 16; CDR3aa: CASSQGVGGPTDTQYF
v_gene: TRBV28; j_gene: TRBJ2-3; len: 22; CDR3aa: CASSLPSNPFPSLGIRTDTQYF
v_gene: TRBV9; j_gene: TRBJ1-1; len: 13; CDR3aa: CASSVGGTTEAFF
v_gene: TRBV4-3; j_gene: TRBJ2-5; len: 17; CDR3aa: CASSRWVAGSYQETQYF
v_gene: TRBV6-4; j_gene: TRBJ1-1; len: 13; CDR3aa: CASSAGVNTEAFF
v_gene: TRBV11-1; j_gene: TRBJ1-1; len: 16; CDR3aa: CASSLRLGSMNTEAFF
v_gene: TRBV6-1; j_gene: TRBJ2-7; len: 15; CDR3aa: CASSEDPGQGYEQYF
v_gene: TRBV21-1; j_gene: TRBJ2-2; len: 16; CDR3aa: CASSDGRGGVAGELFF
v_gene: TRBV7-2; j_gene: TRBJ2-3; len: 18; CDR3aa: CASSLDGLADQPYNTQYF
v_gene: TRBV5-4; j_gene: TRBJ2-1; len: 15; CDR3aa: CASSQTSGGPNEQFF
v_gene: TRBV6-1; j_gene: TRBJ2-7; len: 15; CDR3aa: CASSETSGGAYEQYF
v_gene: TRBV14; j_gene: TRBJ1-4; len: 15; CDR3aa: CASSALRGQNEKLFF
v_gene: TRBV27; j_gene: TRBJ1-2; len: 14; CDR3aa: CASSPEWDREGYTF
v_gene: TRBV19; j_gene: TRBJ2-7; len: 14; CDR3aa: CASTPGTGGHEQYF
v_gene: TRBV2; j_gene: TRBJ2-3; len: 16; CDR3aa: CASSEGGVLITDTQYF
v_gene: TRBV29-1; j_gene: TRBJ1-1; len: 12; CDR3aa: CSALPATNEAFF
v_gene: TRBV11-2; j_gene: TRBJ1-1; len: 14; CDR3aa: CASSLAGPNTEAFF
v_gene: TRBV7-9; j_gene: TRBJ1-1; len: 14; CDR3aa: CASSSDRMNTEAFF